This is a list of T cell receptor beta chains from one sample in a study of graft-versus-host responses after intestinal transplantation. The data were produced by immunoSEQ multiplex PCR, yet TCRdb's version contains in-frame clones alone and is incomplete. The sample has 74,000 or so clones; roughly 90% are singletons. Sequenced here: PBMCs, sampled 98 days after intestinal transplantation. The receptors here all came from a human patient who received an intestinal transplant, so some T cells may come from the graft donor. Both conserved end residues are part of each CDR3.

j_call v_call cdr3_aa
TRBJ2-2 TRBV6-5 CASSPWGAQIGELFF
TRBJ2-1 TRBV5-4 CASTPTGGPEQFF
TRBJ2-5 TRBV6-6 CASSNGLAETQYF
TRBJ2-1 TRBV19 CASSNEKRDNEQFF
TRBJ1-5 TRBV30 CACGSQSNQPQHF
TRBJ1-4 TRBV6-5 CASRMGQGAEEKLFF
TRBJ2-2 TRBV11-2 CASSLEARLTGELFF
TRBJ2-3 TRBV12-5 CASGSGGGGYSDTQYF
TRBJ1-1 TRBV6-6 CASRSLRWTEAFF
TRBJ2-2 TRBV29-1 CSVETGGRFGGELFF
TRBJ2-1 TRBV5-1 CASSLTRGGARGNEQFF
TRBJ2-1 TRBV2 CASSEAGDVWAYNEQFF
TRBJ1-2 TRBV6-1 CASSSGGGFGYTF
TRBJ2-7 TRBV27 CASSLRVQSSYEQYF
TRBJ1-2 TRBV19 CASRDSRYGYTF
TRBJ2-5 TRBV29-1 CSGVRGGLYQETQYF
TRBJ2-1 TRBV6-5 CASSGGRELQFF
TRBJ2-1 TRBV30 CAWRIGTSGYNEQFF
TRBJ1-1 TRBV5-1 CASSLGPQNTEAFF
TRBJ1-2 TRBV7-3 CASSSDSQSNYGYTF
TRBJ2-7 TRBV14 CASSQEGGDPYEQYF
TRBJ1-2 TRBV6-5 CASSYSDRSYGYTF
TRBJ2-4 TRBV28 CASSSYIQYF
TRBJ1-2 TRBV29-1 CSDRTGVRPSAYGYTF
TRBJ1-3 TRBV5-1 CASSPQTGGSGNTIYF
TRBJ2-1 TRBV7-3 CASSSYPSGYNEQFF
TRBJ2-5 TRBV6-5 CASSRTGGVGETQYF
TRBJ2-7 TRBV6-1 CASTSGAVSSYEQYF
TRBJ1-6 TRBV5-4 CASSSAGSYNSPLHF
TRBJ2-3 TRBV4-1 CASSQEPPGRLTDTQYF
TRBJ2-7 TRBV4-1 CASSQDLGAYEQYF
TRBJ2-2 TRBV29-1 CSVEGASPGSPDPGELFF
TRBJ2-7 TRBV6-5 CASSTVAGGREQYF
TRBJ2-5 TRBV2 CASRSFRDRAETQYF
TRBJ2-2 TRBV9 CASSVARTTPNTGELFF
TRBJ2-2 TRBV30 CAWSWTSGNPTGELFF
TRBJ2-3 TRBV28 CASRLTGTPHPDTQYF
TRBJ2-1 TRBV13 CASSLDYNEQFF
TRBJ2-2 TRBV5-6 CASSLELGVREHGELFF
TRBJ1-2 TRBV6-6 CASSYSPNYGYTF
TRBJ2-7 TRBV11-3 CASSLGEGRIYIYEQYF
TRBJ2-1 TRBV2 CASSAPLSGSYNEQFF
TRBJ2-7 TRBV7-9 CASSPPDRDRGVYEQYF
TRBJ2-2 TRBV5-4 CASSRPTGAGELFF
TRBJ2-1 TRBV27 CASYGLDPNEQFF
TRBJ1-2 TRBV6-5 CASSYTGTEFYGYTF
TRBJ2-5 TRBV6-6 CASSYGSPSQGTQYF
TRBJ2-7 TRBV5-1 CASSLALSGTGFWRWEQYF
TRBJ2-1 TRBV6-4 CASSDGSGSSDEQFF
TRBJ2-7 TRBV13 CASSNKGRVYEQYF
TRBJ1-2 TRBV18 CASSPWGDYGYTF
TRBJ2-3 TRBV27 CASSLSGLGRTDTQYF
TRBJ2-3 TRBV2 CASSRTGTSGGTDTQYF
TRBJ2-7 TRBV19 CASSPKTGVSEQYF
TRBJ2-3 TRBV12-2 CASRLNGTQYF
TRBJ2-1 TRBV30 CAWENLGGYNEQFF
TRBJ1-3 TRBV6-1 CASSEWGTSGNTIYF
TRBJ2-2 TRBV29-1 CSVTGYTGELFF
TRBJ2-3 TRBV18 CASSPQTGTDTQYF
TRBJ1-2 TRBV7-2 CASSPGGGVRYGYTF